The 14 T cell receptor beta chains below all came from one sample that was sequenced in a study of blood T cells in healthy people across ages. Next came a second PCR, run for about 6 to 11 cycles, which used a sample-barcoded 5' primer along with a J-beta primer mix. MiXCR, applied by TCRdb to the 5' RACE reads, yields one record per CDR3 protein. The sample records about 800,000 distinct CDR3 sequences, 25% being singletons. The sample was also linked to a second study, of T cells of mothers and their children.

The sequencing input was blood. Receptors were obtained from a boy aged 5-17 years in good health.

The count of this clonotype is one. This chain uses TRBV20-1 with TRBJ1-2; D is possibly TRBD1 (5 bases). The CDR3 runs to 15 residues. CDR1 and CDR2 (germline): DFQATT, SNEGSKA (reference sequence). V shed 6 bases and J shed 0 bases, with 17 bases lying between them. CDR3 residues: CSADGTYSSNYGYTF. The CDR3, as DNA: TGCAGTGCGGACGGGACGTATAGCTCTAACTATGGCTACACCTTC.

The chain is built from TRBV2 and TRBJ2-5; TRBD2 matches at 10 bases. The CDR3 has 16 amino acids. Looked up from germline, CDR1 is SNHLY and CDR2 is FYNNEI. V was clipped by 5 bases and J by 3 bases; unmatched bases: 9. CDR3: CASSFRAGGGEETQYF. CDR3 sequence (DNA): TGTGCCAGCAGTTTTAGAGCGGGGGGGGGTGAAGAGACCCAGTACTTC.

This clonotype was detected only a few times. The chain is built from TRBV20-1 and TRBJ1-4; 7 nucleotides line up with TRBD1. From germline, CDR1 is DFQATT and CDR2 SNEGSKA (reference sequence). V shed 1 base and J 8 bases; nucleotides not matched to a gene: 7. This CDR3 spans 14 amino acids. CDR3 in amino acids: CSARVSSQGEKLFF. The CDR3 bases are TGCAGTGCTAGAGTCTCCTCACAGGGGGAAAAACTGTTTTTT.

This clonotype was observed a few times. CDR3 bases: TGTGCCAGCAGCTTAGGGGCCCTCGGTGATCAGCCCCAGCATTTT. This encodes CASSLGALGDQPQHF. The rearrangement links TRBV7-6 to TRBJ1-5; no definite D call. The CDR3 has 15 residues. V was trimmed by 1 base and J by 5 bases, leaving 12 bases between them. Germline V gene sequence: CDR1 SGHVS, CDR2 FNYEAQ.

This clonotype was observed a few times. The V and J genes are TRBV7-2 and TRBJ2-3, with D possibly TRBD1 on 5 matching bases. CDR1 SGHTA and CDR2 FQGNSA come from the germline V gene. This CDR3 spans 13 amino acids. Trimming removed 2 bases from V and 4 bases from J, with 7 bases in between. The CDR3 loop reads CASSLFRADTQYF. The CDR3 DNA follows: TGTGCCAGCAGCTTATTCAGGGCAGATACGCAGTATTTT. The full variable domain, with the rest looked up from reference TRBV7-2 and TRBJ2-3, is GAGVSQSPSNKVTEKGKDVELRCDPISGHTALYWYRQSLGQGLEFLIYFQGNSAPDKSGLPSDRFSAERTGGSVSTLTIQRTQQEDSAVYLCASSLFRADTQYFGPGTRLTVL.

This clonotype was detected a few times. This chain joins TRBV7-9 and TRBJ2-5, with 10 bases matching TRBD1. The better agreement between TRBJ2-1 and the DNA end casts doubt on the J call. The CDR3 loop spans 15 amino acids. CDR1 and CDR2 from the germline V gene are SEHNR and FQNEAQ (reference sequence). For the CDR3, the DNA is TGTGCCAGCAGCTCCTGGACAGGGGGGTGGGATGAGCAGTTCTTC. This translates into CASSSWTGGWDEQFF.

In this sample, this clonotype turned up a few times. The chain has TRBV7-8 and TRBJ2-7; TRBD1 aligns across 8 bases. V shed 1 base and J 3 bases; nucleotides not matched to a gene: 8. Germline CDR1 SGHVS, CDR2 FQNEAQ. There are 16 residues in the CDR3. CDR3 DNA sequence: TGTGCCAGCAGCTTAGAGTCCGGGACAGGATTCTACGAGCAGTACTTC. Amino acid sequence: CASSLESGTGFYEQYF.

This clonotype was counted only a few times. V usage is TRBV29-1 and J usage is TRBJ2-5; 7 positions match TRBD2. The DNA end is more similar to TRBJ2-1, so the J call may be wrong. CDR1 and CDR2 from the germline V gene are SQVTM and ANQGSEA. The CDR3 length is 15 residues. The CDR3 coding sequence is TGCAGCGTTCGAGCGGGGATCGCCGGGGACAATGAGCAGTTCTTC. Translating it yields CSVRAGIAGDNEQFF.

The V and J genes are TRBV20-1 and TRBJ1-4, with D unresolved. The length of the CDR3 is 13 residues. The V and J ends lost 5 bases and 3 bases respectively, with 10 bases between them. The germline CDR1 and CDR2 sequences are DFQATT and SNEGSKA (reference sequence). This CDR3 reads CSALREANEKLFF. For the CDR3, the DNA is TGCAGTGCTTTACGGGAAGCTAATGAAAAACTGTTTTTT.

This clonotype was observed a few times. This chain connects TRBV20-1 to TRBJ1-2; D not certain. Germline CDR1 reads DFQATT; CDR2 reads SNEGSKA (reference sequence). The length of the CDR3 is 14 residues. Trimming shortened V by 0 bases and J by 4 bases, and 12 bases separated the two germline ends. The CDR3 DNA is TGCAGTGCTAGAGAAATGGGGTTCGGCTATGGCTACACCTTC. Translation gives CSAREMGFGYGYTF.

The CDR3 DNA is TGTGCCAGCAGCTCAAAGAACACCGGGGAGCTGTTTTTT. It yields the protein CASSSKNTGELFF. This chain joins TRBV11-2 and TRBJ2-2, with D unclear. Germline CDR1 SGHAT, CDR2 FQNNGV. The CDR3 totals 13 residues. V gave up 4 bases and J gave up 1 base, with 4 bases separating them.

This clonotype appeared a few times. This chain connects TRBV14 to TRBJ2-1; D perhaps matches TRBD2 (5 bases). Trimming shortened V by 0 bases and J by 12 bases, and 12 bases separated the two germline ends. Germline V gene sequence: CDR1 SGHDN, CDR2 FVKESK. The CDR3 runs 13 residues. CDR3 in DNA: TGTGCCAGCAGCCAAGATTCCACTAGAAGGCAGTTCTTC. It is translated as CASSQDSTRRQFF.

This clonotype was seen more than once but under ten times. The V gene is TRBV12-3 or TRBV12-4, the J gene TRBJ2-4; TRBD2 matches 12 bases. The CDR3 totals 14 residues. Trimming at V came to 6 bases and at J to 8 bases, leaving 5 bases not matched to a gene. The CDR3 nucleotides read TGTGCCAGCAGCCTCCTAGCGGGAGGGGACATTCAGTACTTC. This translates into CASSLLAGGDIQYF.

This clonotype was counted many times. The V and J genes are TRBV4-3 and TRBJ2-5; TRBD2 matches 9 bases. The J call is uncertain, as TRBJ2-1 better fits the DNA end. The CDR3 is 16 residues long. Germline V CDR1 and CDR2: LGHNA, YSLEER. In nucleotides, the CDR3 is TGCGCCAGCAGCCAAGAGGCAGGGGGACTAGCCCATGAGCAGTTCTTC. Translated: CASSQEAGGLAHEQFF.